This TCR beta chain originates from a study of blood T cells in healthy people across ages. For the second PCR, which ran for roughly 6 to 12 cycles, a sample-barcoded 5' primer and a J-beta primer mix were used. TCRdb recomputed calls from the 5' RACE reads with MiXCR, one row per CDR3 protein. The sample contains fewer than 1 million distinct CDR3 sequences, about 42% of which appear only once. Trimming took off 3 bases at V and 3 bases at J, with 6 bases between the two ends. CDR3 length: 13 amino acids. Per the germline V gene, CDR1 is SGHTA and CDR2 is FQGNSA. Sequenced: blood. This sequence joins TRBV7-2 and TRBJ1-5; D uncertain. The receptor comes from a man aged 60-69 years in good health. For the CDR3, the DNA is TGTGCCAGCAGCTTTGGGTACAATCAGCCCCAGCATTTT. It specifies CASSFGYNQPQHF.